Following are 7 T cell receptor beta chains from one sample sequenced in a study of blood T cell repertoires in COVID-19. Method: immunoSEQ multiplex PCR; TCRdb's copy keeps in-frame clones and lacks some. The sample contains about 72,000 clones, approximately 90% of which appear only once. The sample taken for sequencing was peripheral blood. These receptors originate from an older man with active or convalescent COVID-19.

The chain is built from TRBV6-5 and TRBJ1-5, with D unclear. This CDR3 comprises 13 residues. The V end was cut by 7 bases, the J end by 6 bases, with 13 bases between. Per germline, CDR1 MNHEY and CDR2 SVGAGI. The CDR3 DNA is TGTGCCAGCACCGCTATCCGGGGTCAGCCCCAGCATTTT. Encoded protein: CASTAIRGQPQHF.

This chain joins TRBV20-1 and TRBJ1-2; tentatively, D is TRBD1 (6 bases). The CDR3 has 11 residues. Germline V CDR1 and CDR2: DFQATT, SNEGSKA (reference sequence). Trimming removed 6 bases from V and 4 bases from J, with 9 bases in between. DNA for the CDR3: TGCAGTGCCCCAGGGGCCTATGGCTACACCTTC. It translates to CSAPGAYGYTF.

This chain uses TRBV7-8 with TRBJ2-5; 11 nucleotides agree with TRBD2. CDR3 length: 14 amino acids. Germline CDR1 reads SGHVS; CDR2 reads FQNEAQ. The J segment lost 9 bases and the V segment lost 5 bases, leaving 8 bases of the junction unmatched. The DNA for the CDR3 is TGTGCCAGCAGCACTGACGGACTAGCGGGTCCCCAGTACTTC. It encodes CASSTDGLAGPQYF.

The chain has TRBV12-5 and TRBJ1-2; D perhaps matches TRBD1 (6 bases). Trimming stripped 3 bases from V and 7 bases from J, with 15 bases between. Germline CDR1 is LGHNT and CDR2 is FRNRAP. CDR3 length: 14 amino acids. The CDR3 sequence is CASGFRSGAGGYTF. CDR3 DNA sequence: TGTGCTAGTGGTTTCCGATCAGGGGCGGGTGGCTACACCTTC.

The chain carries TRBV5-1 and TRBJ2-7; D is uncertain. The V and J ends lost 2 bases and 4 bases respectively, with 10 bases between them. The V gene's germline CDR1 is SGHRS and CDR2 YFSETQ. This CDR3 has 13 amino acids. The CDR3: CASSLALRYEQYF. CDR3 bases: TGCGCCAGCAGCTTAGCACTGCGGTACGAGCAGTACTTC.

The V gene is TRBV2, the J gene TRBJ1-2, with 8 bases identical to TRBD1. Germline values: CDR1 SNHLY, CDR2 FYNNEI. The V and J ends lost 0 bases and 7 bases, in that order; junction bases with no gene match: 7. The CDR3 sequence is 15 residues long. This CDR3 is CASSEALQGARGYTF. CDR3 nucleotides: TGTGCCAGCAGTGAAGCGCTTCAGGGGGCGCGTGGCTACACCTTC.

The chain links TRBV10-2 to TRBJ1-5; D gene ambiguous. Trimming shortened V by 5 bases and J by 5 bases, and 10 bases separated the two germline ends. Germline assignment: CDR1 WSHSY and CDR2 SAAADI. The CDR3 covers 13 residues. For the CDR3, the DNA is TGCGCCAGCAGTTACTACGAGGATCAGCCCCAGCATTTT. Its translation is CASSYYEDQPQHF.